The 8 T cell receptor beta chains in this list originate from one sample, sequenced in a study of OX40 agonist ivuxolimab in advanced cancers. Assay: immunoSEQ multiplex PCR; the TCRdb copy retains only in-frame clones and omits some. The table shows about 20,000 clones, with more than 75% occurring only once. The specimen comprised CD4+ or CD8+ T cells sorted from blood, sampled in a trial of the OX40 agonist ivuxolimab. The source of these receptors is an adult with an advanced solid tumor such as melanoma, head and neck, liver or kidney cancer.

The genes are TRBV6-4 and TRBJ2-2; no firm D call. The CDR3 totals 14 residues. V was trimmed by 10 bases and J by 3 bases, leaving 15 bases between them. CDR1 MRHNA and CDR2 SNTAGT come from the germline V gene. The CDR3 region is CATRPGQDTGELFF. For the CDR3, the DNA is TGTGCCACCCGCCCTGGGCAGGACACCGGGGAGCTGTTTTTT.

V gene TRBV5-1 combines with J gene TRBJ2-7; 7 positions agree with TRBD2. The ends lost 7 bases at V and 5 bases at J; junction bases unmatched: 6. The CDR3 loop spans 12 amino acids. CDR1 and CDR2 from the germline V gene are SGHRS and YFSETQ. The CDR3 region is CASGLGTDEQYF. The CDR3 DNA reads TGCGCCAGCGGACTAGGGACGGACGAGCAGTACTTC.

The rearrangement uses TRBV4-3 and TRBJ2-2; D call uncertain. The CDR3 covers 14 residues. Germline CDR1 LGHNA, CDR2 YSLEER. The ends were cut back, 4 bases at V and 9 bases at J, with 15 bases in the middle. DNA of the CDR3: TGCGCCAGCAGCCTGGAGATAGGAGAGAGGGAGCTGTTTTTT. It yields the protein CASSLEIGERELFF.

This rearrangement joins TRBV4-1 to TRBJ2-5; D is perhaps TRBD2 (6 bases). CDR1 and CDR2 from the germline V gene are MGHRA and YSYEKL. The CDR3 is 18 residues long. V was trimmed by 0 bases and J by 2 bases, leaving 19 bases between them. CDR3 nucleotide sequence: TGCGCCAGCAGCCAAGAAGGTCTAGTGGGGGGAGCTCAAGAGACCCAGTACTTC. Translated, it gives CASSQEGLVGGAQETQYF.

CDR3 protein: CASSEGTRSNEKLFF. DNA of the CDR3: TGTGCCAGCAGCGAGGGTACCAGATCTAATGAAAAACTGTTTTTT. V is TRBV21-1 and J is TRBJ1-4. TRBV21-1 is labeled a pseudogene. The length of the CDR3 is 15 residues.

The CDR3 region has the DNA TGTGCCAGCACGAATGGGAATCAGCCCCAGCATTTT. Protein sequence: CASTNGNQPQHF. The chain is built from TRBV6-5 and TRBJ1-5; D is unresolved. The CDR3 extends over 12 amino acids. Per germline, CDR1 MNHEY and CDR2 SVGAGI. The ends were cut back, 7 bases at V and 4 bases at J, with 8 bases in the middle.

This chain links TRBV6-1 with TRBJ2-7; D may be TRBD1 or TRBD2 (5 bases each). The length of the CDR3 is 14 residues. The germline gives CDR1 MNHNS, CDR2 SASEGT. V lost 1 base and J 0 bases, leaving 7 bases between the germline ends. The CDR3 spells CASSEGGYSYEQYF. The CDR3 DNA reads TGTGCCAGCAGTGAAGGGGGGTACTCCTACGAGCAGTACTTC.

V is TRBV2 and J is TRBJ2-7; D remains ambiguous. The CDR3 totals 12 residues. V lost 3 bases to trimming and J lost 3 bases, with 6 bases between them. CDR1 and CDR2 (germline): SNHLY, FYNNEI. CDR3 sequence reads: CASSEPDYEQYF. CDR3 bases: TGTGCCAGCAGTGAGCCCGACTACGAGCAGTACTTC.